These 19 T cell receptor beta chains share one sample of origin, sequenced in a study of cytomegalovirus exposure and HLA in healthy donors. A multiplex PCR was run with 60 Vbeta primers and 13 Jbeta primers. The method was immunoSEQ multiplex PCR; TCRdb's version includes in-frame clones alone and lacks a portion of them. This table holds some 81,000 clones, over 60% found once. Sequencing input: PBMCs. The receptors were sampled from a woman in her thirties or forties in good health and CMV-seropositive.

The genes are TRBV4-3 and TRBJ2-1; TRBD2 aligns across 7 bases. Germline V CDR1 and CDR2: LGHNA, YSLEER. This CDR3 contains 20 residues. Trimming cost V 0 bases and J 2 bases; bases outside gene matches: 16. In nucleotides, the CDR3 is TGCGCCAGCAGCCAAGACCCGGGGACTATGTATGAGCTGGCCTACAATGAGCAGTTCTTC. It is translated as CASSQDPGTMYELAYNEQFF.

The chain carries TRBV6-6 and TRBJ2-5; TRBD1 might be the D (6 bases). Germline V gives CDR1 MNHNY, CDR2 SVGAGI (reference sequence). The germline V and J ends were trimmed by 8 bases and 6 bases, with 25 bases remaining between them. This CDR3 spans 16 amino acids. CDR3 amino acids: CASFSIRTDGGKTQYF. CDR3 sequence (DNA): TGTGCCAGCTTTTCTATCAGGACAGATGGTGGGAAGACCCAGTACTTC.

This sequence joins TRBV5-1 and TRBJ2-1, with 9 bases aligning to TRBD2. This CDR3 is 14 amino acids long. The germline V gene has CDR1 SGHRS and CDR2 YFSETQ. J gave up 8 bases and V 6 bases, and 9 bases lay outside the gene matches. CDR3 in DNA: TGCGCCAGCAATCGGGGAAGCGGGGGGTATGAGCAGTTCTTC. Protein: CASNRGSGGYEQFF.

The chain recombines TRBV5-6 with TRBJ2-7, with 7 bases fitting TRBD1. Germline trimming cut 5 bases from V and 3 bases from J; bases unmatched to any gene: 14. CDR1 and CDR2 (germline): SGHDT, YYEEEE. This CDR3 is built from 16 residues. The CDR3 here is CASSRKPGQIYYEQYF. Here the CDR3 DNA reads TGTGCCAGCAGTAGAAAGCCGGGACAGATTTACTACGAGCAGTACTTC.

The rearrangement uses TRBV13 and TRBJ2-3; 8 bases are a match to TRBD1. The germline gives CDR1 PRHDT, CDR2 FYEKMQ (reference sequence). This CDR3 is 15 amino acids long. The trim removed 3 bases at V and 2 bases at J, leaving 4 bases unmatched. CDR3 nucleotides: TGTGCCAGCAGCTTGAAGACAGGGGCCACAGATACGCAGTATTTT. Amino acid sequence: CASSLKTGATDTQYF.

This clone was seen at least ten times. J is TRBJ2-1 and V is TRBV6-4; 14 bases are shared with TRBD2. Trimming took 2 bases from V and 9 from J; bases not matched to a gene: 0. Germline CDR1 reads MRHNA; CDR2 reads SNTAGT. The CDR3 contains 14 residues. In DNA, the CDR3 is TGTGCCAGCAGTGACGGACTAGCGGGGGGTGAGCAGTTCTTC. This translates into CASSDGLAGGEQFF.

This clone was seen only once. The rearrangement links TRBV4-3 to TRBJ2-3, with 13 bases aligning to TRBD2. This CDR3 spans 16 amino acids. V was pared by 3 bases and J by 5 bases, with 5 bases of the junction left unmatched. CDR1 and CDR2 from the germline V gene are LGHNA and YSLEER. The CDR3 DNA is TGCGCCAGCAGCCAGGCACTAGCGGGGGGGCAAGATACGCAGTATTTT. This encodes CASSQALAGGQDTQYF.

This clone was recorded a few times. V usage is TRBV2 and J usage is TRBJ2-7, with 7 bases that match TRBD2. V lost 6 bases, J lost 2 bases, and 7 bases stayed unmatched. The CDR3 spans 14 residues. The germline gives CDR1 SNHLY, CDR2 FYNNEI. In DNA form, the CDR3 reads TGTGCCAGCAGGGGGGGGACGCTTACCTACGAGCAGTACTTC. As protein: CASRGGTLTYEQYF.

The J gene is TRBJ2-7, the V gene TRBV6-5, with 14 bases identical to TRBD2. V shed 0 bases, J shed 3 bases, and the junction held 1 base outside the gene matches. Germline CDR1 is MNHEY and CDR2 is SVGAGI. This CDR3 spans 16 amino acids. CDR3 DNA: TGTGCCAGCAGTTACTCGGGACTAGCGGGGGACTACGAGCAGTACTTC. This gives the protein CASSYSGLAGDYEQYF.

V usage is TRBV25-1 and J usage is TRBJ2-7, with D possibly TRBD1 on 6 matching bases. CDR1 is MGHDK, CDR2 SYGVNS, per germline. The CDR3 spans 15 residues. V was clipped by 2 bases and J by 9 bases, with 20 bases between them. The CDR3 DNA reads as TGTGCCAGCAGTGAAGCAGGCCAGGGGACGCTTCGGCAGTACTTC. Translating it yields CASSEAGQGTLRQYF.

CDR3: CASSYSTLAGQFF. CDR3 DNA sequence: TGTGCCAGCAGTTACTCGACGCTAGCGGGGCAGTTCTTC. The rearrangement joins TRBV6-6 to TRBJ2-1; 8 positions match TRBD2. V gave up 0 bases and J gave up 12 bases; unmatched junction bases: 4. The CDR3 runs to 13 residues. Germline V gene data show CDR1 as MNHNY and CDR2 as SVGAGI (reference sequence).

The CDR3 nucleotides read TGTGCCAGCAGTGAAGGTAGTCAGCCCCAGCATTTT. It codes for CASSEGSQPQHF. The chain employs TRBV6-1 and TRBJ1-5; no clear D gene. V was clipped by 1 base and J by 6 bases, with 4 bases between them. Per germline, CDR1 MNHNS and CDR2 SASEGT. This CDR3 has 12 amino acids.

The V gene is TRBV7-2, the J gene TRBJ2-7, with 8 bases matching TRBD2. The CDR3 is made up of 14 amino acids. The V segment lost 1 base and the J segment 1 base; nucleotides outside the gene matches: 0. Germline-derived CDR1 and CDR2 are SGHTA and FQGNSA. CDR3 nucleotide sequence: TGTGCCAGCAGCTTAGAGCGGGAGTCCTACGAGCAGTACTTC. Protein sequence: CASSLERESYEQYF. Complete variable domain (other parts from reference TRBV7-2 and TRBJ2-7): GAGVSQSPSNKVTEKGKDVELRCDPISGHTALYWYRQSLGQGLEFLIYFQGNSAPDKSGLPSDRFSAERTGGSVSTLTIQRTQQEDSAVYLCASSLERESYEQYFGPGTRLTVT.

This clone appeared a few times. The chain recombines TRBV30 with TRBJ1-1; D remains ambiguous. Looked up from germline, CDR1 is GTSNPN and CDR2 is SVGIG (reference sequence). This CDR3 is built from 13 residues. V was clipped by 0 bases and J by 0 bases, with 5 bases between them. CDR3 amino acids: CAWSVSVNTEAFF. In DNA, the CDR3 is TGTGCCTGGAGTGTATCCGTGAACACTGAAGCTTTCTTT.

This sequence joins TRBV14 and TRBJ1-2, with D perhaps matching TRBD1 (5 bases). The germline V and J ends were trimmed by 4 bases and 3 bases, with 12 bases remaining between them. Germline loops: CDR1 SGHDN, CDR2 FVKESK. There are 14 residues in the CDR3. Here the CDR3 DNA reads TGTGCCAGCAGCCCGCTAGGGGTTTACTATGGCTACACCTTC. Protein sequence: CASSPLGVYYGYTF.

This clone was seen only a few times. This likely came from a read error, as a far larger clone is one base away. The conserved phenylalanine or tryptophan normally closing the CDR3 is absent here, so this likely arose from a read error. The sample has other DNA sequences that encode this CDR3 too. This chain links TRBV25-1 with TRBJ1-1; D perhaps matches TRBD1 (5 bases). Trimming pared 4 bases from V and 4 bases from J, leaving 10 bases between. The CDR3 is 13 amino acids. Germline CDR1 reads MGHDK; CDR2 reads SYGVNS. The CDR3 is CASSVRGITEAFC. The CDR3 DNA reads TGTGCCAGCAGTGTAAGGGGCATCACTGAAGCTTTCTGT.

The chain uses TRBV29-1 and TRBJ1-2, with TRBD1 as a possible D gene (6 bases). The CDR3 covers 14 residues. Trimming removed 3 bases at V and 2 bases at J, with 13 bases between. Germline-derived CDR1 and CDR2 are SQVTM and ANQGSEA. CDR3 in DNA: TGCAGCGTTGACCGGGGGGCGGGGAACTATGGCTACACCTTC. It yields the protein CSVDRGAGNYGYTF.

In regard to this clone: One end of the junction fails to match germline, which may point to a read error. V is TRBV13 and J is TRBJ2-7; TRBD2 might be the D (6 bases). Germline assignment: CDR1 PRHDT and CDR2 FYEKMQ (reference sequence). There are 13 residues in the CDR3. The CDR3 here is CASSLGLYYEQYF. CDR3 DNA: TGTGCCAGCAGTTTAGGACTATACTACGAGCAGTACTTC.

The CDR3 region has the DNA TGTGCCAGCAGCGTAGGGACTCAGTCGACTACGCAGTATTTT. Translated, it gives CASSVGTQSTTQYF. The V call is TRBV9, the J call TRBJ2-3; tentatively, D is TRBD2 (5 bases). The CDR3 contains 14 residues. Germline loops: CDR1 SGDLS, CDR2 YYNGEE. V was trimmed by 0 bases and J by 8 bases, leaving 13 bases between them.